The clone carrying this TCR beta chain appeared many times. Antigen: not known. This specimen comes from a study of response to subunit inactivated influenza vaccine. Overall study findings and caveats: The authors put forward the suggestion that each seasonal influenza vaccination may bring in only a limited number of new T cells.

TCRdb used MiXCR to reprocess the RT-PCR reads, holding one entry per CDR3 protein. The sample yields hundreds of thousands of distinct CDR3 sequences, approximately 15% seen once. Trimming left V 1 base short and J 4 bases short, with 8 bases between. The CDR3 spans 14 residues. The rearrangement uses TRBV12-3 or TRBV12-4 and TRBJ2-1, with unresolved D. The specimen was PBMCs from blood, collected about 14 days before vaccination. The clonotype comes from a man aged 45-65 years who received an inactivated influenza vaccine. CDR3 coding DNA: TGTGCCAGCAGTTTAGATTCGCGTTACAATGAGCAGTTCTTC. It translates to CASSLDSRYNEQFF.